This T cell receptor (beta chain) was identified during a study of blood T cells in healthy people across ages. Study-wide findings and caveats: Because donor CMV status was unknown, expanded clonotype changes were possibly confounded. Naive CD4+ cells and diversity were both higher in long-lived donors than in aged donors.

Comment on this clonotype: Its matching antigen is unknown.

With a J-beta primer mix and a sample-barcoded 5' primer, a second PCR ran 7 to 11 cycles. Each cDNA molecule was tagged by a template-switch adaptor that had 12 random nucleotides. Every sample returned 2.5 million or more CDR3-containing paired-end reads. TCRdb processed the 5' RACE reads anew with MiXCR; each CDR3 protein has one entry. In the table there are around 1,700,000 distinct CDR3 sequences, 28% of which are singletons. The CDR3 runs to 12 residues. The V and J genes are TRBV12-3 or TRBV12-4 and TRBJ2-5; D unclear. The J call may be mistaken, given a closer DNA end match to TRBJ2-7. The sequence derives from a woman aged 25 to 39 in good health. Sequenced material: blood. In DNA form, the CDR3 reads TGTGCCAGCAGTCGGTCGGGTAACGAGCAGTACTTC. Encoded protein: CASSRSGNEQYF.